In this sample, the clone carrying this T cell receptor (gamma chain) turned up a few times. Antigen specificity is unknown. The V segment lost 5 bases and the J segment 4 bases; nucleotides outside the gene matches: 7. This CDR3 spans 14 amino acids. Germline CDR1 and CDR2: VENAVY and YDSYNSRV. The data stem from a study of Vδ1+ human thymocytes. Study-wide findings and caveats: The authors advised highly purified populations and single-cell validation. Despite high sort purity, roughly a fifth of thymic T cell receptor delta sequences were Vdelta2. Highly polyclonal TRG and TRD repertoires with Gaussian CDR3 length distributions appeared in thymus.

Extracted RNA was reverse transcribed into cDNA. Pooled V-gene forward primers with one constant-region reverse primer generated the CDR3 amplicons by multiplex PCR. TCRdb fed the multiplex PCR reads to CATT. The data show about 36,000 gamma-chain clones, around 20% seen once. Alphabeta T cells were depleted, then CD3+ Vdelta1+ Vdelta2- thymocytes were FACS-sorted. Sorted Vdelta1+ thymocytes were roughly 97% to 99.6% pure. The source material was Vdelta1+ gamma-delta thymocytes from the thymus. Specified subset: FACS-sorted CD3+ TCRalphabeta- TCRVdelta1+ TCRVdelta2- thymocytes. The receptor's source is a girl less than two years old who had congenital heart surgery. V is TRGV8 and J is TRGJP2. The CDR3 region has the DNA TGTGCCACCTGGGCTCTTTATAGTGATTGGATCAAGACGTTT. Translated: CATWALYSDWIKTF.